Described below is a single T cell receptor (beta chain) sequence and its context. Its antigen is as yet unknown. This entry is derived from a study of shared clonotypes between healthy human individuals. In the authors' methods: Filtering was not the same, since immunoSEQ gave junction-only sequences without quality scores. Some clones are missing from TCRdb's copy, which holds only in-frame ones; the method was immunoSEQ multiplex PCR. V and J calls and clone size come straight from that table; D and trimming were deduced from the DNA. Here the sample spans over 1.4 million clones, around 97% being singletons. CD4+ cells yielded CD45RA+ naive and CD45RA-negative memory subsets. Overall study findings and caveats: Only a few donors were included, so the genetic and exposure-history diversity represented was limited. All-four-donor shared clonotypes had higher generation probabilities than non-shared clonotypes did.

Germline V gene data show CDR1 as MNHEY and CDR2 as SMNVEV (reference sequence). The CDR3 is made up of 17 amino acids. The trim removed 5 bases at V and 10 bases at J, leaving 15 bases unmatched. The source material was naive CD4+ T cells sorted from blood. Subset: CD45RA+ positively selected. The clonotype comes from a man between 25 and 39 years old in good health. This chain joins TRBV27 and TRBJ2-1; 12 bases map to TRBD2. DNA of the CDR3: TGTGCCAGCAGTGAAAGGGAAAAGCCTAGCGGGAGGGAAGAGCAGTTCTTC. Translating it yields CASSEREKPSGREEQFF.